This T cell receptor (beta chain) was sequenced during a study of T cells after yellow fever vaccination. General study findings and limits: Post-booster repertoires contained most primary-vaccination clones again (roughly 96% CD4, roughly 90% CD8).

Universal primer sites and UMIs were introduced during 5'RACE template-switching synthesis of TCR cDNA. TCRdb processed the 5' RACE reads anew with MiXCR; each CDR3 protein has one entry. This table holds a few hundred thousand distinct CDR3 sequences, over 4% found once. This clonotype has only a few counts. Its cognate antigen is unknown. Germline V lookup: CDR1 MGHRA, CDR2 YSYEKL. The CDR3 consists of 14 residues. The ends were cut back, 3 bases at V and 9 bases at J, with 16 bases in the middle. The chain carries TRBV4-1 and TRBJ2-3; a possible D gene is TRBD2 (6 bases). The receptor comes from a man younger than 30 who received the YFV17D yellow fever vaccine. Sequenced here: PBMCs, sampled 5 days after the yellow fever booster vaccination. DNA for the CDR3: TGCGCCAGCAGCCAGCTCTCGGGAGTAGGGACGCAGTATTTT. This encodes CASSQLSGVGTQYF.